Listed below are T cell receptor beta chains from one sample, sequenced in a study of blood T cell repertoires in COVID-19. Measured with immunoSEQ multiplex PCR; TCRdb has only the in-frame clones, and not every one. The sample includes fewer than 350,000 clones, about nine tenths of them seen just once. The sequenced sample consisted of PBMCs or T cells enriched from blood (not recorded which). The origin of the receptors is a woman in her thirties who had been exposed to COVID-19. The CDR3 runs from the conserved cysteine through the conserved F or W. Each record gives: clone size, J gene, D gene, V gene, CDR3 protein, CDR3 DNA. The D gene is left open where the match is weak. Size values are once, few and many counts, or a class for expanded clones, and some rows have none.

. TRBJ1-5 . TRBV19 CASSDKYSNQPQHF TGTGCCAGTAGTGACAAGTATAGCAATCAGCCCCAGCATTTT
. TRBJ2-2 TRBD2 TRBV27 CASSLFGLAGTNTGELFF TGTGCCAGCAGTTTGTTTGGACTAGCGGGGACGAACACCGGGGAGCTGTTTTTT
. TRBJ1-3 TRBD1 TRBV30 CAWLPWGRGSGNTIYF TGTGCCTGGTTACCCTGGGGCAGGGGGAGTGGAAACACCATATATTTT
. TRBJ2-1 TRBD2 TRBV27 CASSLTGGGLEQFF TGTGCCAGCAGTTTGACGGGAGGAGGGCTTGAGCAGTTCTTC
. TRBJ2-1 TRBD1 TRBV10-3 CAISQDRGSYNEQFF TGTGCCATCAGTCAGGACAGGGGCTCCTACAATGAGCAGTTCTTC
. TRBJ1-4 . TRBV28 CASREAGLLEKLFF TGTGCCAGCAGGGAAGCAGGGCTGCTCGAAAAACTGTTTTTT
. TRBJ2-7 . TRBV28 CASSLLADTYEQYF TGTGCCAGCAGTTTACTAGCTGACACCTACGAGCAGTACTTC
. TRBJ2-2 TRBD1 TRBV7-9 CASSLGQGPNTGELFF TGTGCCAGCAGCTTAGGACAGGGACCGAACACCGGGGAGCTGTTTTTT
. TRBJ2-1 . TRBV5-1 CASVADNEQFF TGCGCCAGCGTGGCTGACAATGAGCAGTTCTTC
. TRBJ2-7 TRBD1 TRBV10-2 CASSESWGQGAYEQYF TGCGCCAGCAGTGAGTCATGGGGACAGGGGGCCTATGAGCAGTACTTC
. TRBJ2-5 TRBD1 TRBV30 CAWSNNRGRVETQYF TGTGCCTGGAGTAACAACAGGGGGCGCGTGGAGACCCAGTACTTC
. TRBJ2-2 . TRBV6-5 CASRENTGELFF TGTGCCAGCCGGGAAAACACCGGGGAGCTGTTTTTT
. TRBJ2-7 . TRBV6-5 CASSTGTNVAYEQYF TGTGCCAGCAGTACCGGGACAAACGTCGCCTACGAGCAGTACTTC
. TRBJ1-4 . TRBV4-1 CASSQEYSINEKLFF TGCGCCAGCAGCCAAGAGTACAGTATAAATGAAAAACTGTTTTTT
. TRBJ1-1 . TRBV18 CASSPLGRDTEAFF TGTGCCAGCTCACCACTGGGGAGAGACACTGAAGCTTTCTTT
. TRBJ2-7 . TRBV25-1 CASSAGVPSYEQYF TGTGCCAGCAGTGCAGGGGTCCCGTCCTACGAGCAGTACTTC
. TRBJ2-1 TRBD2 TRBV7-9 CASSGASGLGDEQFF TGTGCCAGCAGCGGAGCTAGCGGGCTGGGGGATGAGCAGTTCTTC
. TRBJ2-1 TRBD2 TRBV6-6 CASSWGGTSGYNEQFF TGTGCCAGCAGTTGGGGTGGGACTAGCGGTTACAATGAGCAGTTCTTC
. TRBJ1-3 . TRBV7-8 CASSDTGSSGNTIYF TGTGCCAGCAGCGACACAGGGAGCTCTGGAAACACCATATATTTT
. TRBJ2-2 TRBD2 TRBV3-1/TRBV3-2 CASSALAGGNTGELFF TGTGCCAGCAGCGCATTAGCGGGGGGGAACACCGGGGAGCTGTTTTTT
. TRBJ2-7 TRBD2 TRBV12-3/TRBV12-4 CASSNGGAKSYYF TGTGCCAGCAGCAACGGGGGGGCCAAAAGCTATTACTTC
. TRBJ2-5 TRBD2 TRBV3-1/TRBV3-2 CASSQVGAGVYF TGTGCCAGCAGCCAAGTCGGGGCGGGAGTGTACTTC
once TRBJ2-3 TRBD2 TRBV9 CASSASGGYTDTQYF TGTGCCAGCAGCGCTAGCGGGGGCTACACAGATACGCAGTATTTT
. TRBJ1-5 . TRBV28 CASSASLGLSNQPQHF TGTGCCAGCAGTGCATCCTTGGGGCTAAGCAATCAGCCCCAGCATTTT